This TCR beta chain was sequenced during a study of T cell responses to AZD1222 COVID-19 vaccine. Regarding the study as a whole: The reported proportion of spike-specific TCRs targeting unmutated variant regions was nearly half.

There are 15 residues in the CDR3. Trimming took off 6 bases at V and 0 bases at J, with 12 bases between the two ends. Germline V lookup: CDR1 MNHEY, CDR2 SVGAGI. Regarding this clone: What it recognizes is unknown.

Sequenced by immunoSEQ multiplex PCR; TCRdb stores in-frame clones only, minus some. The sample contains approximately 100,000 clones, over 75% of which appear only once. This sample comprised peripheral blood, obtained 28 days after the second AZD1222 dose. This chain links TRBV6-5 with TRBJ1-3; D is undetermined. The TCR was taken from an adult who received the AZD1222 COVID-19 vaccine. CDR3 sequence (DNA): TGTGCCAGCAGCCGAGTCGAGCCCTCTGGAAACACCATATATTTT. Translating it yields CASSRVEPSGNTIYF.